This T cell receptor (beta chain) was sequenced for a study of T cell responses to AZD1222 COVID-19 vaccine. Study-level results: The CD4 TCRs associated with vaccination extended across spike and predominated at 160-218 and 743-854.

Clones were sequenced by immunoSEQ multiplex PCR, and TCRdb holds only the in-frame ones, with some missing. The sample lists roughly 140,000 clones, 92% seen once, with around 1.5% in the top ten. Germline V CDR1 and CDR2: SGHDT, YYEEEE. The V end lost 4 bases, the J end lost 1 base, and 9 bases lay between the germline ends. CDR3 size: 14 residues. Turning to this clone: Antigen: not known.

J is TRBJ2-1 and V is TRBV5-6, with D hard to call. Specimen: peripheral blood, collected on day 0 of AZD1222 vaccination. The TCR comes from an adult in good health. For the CDR3, the DNA is TGTGCCAGCAGCGGGTGGGTATCCTACAATGAGCAGTTCTTC. Protein product: CASSGWVSYNEQFF.